These 18 T cell receptor beta chains originate from one sample sequenced in a study of blood T cell repertoires in COVID-19. Assay used: immunoSEQ multiplex PCR; TCRdb lists only in-frame clones, some missing. This table has around 380,000 clones, more than 75% appearing once. The specimen was PBMCs or T cells enriched from blood (not recorded which). The receptors were sampled from a man aged 30-40 years who had recovered from COVID-19.

This clone was counted many times. This chain connects TRBV29-1 to TRBJ1-1; D ambiguous. The germline gives CDR1 SQVTM, CDR2 ANQGSEA. V lost 7 bases and J 1 base, leaving 13 bases between the germline ends. The CDR3 runs 13 residues. The chain's CDR3 is CSASTVSNTEAFF. The CDR3 region has the DNA TGCAGCGCGAGCACAGTGTCGAACACTGAAGCTTTCTTT.

The chain is built from TRBV6-5 and TRBJ1-2; 10 bases agree with TRBD1. CDR1 is MNHEY and CDR2 is SVGAGI in the germline V gene. The CDR3 totals 15 residues. Trimming removed 7 bases from V and 4 bases from J; junction bases left unmatched: 9. The CDR3 protein is CASTSGTGESYGYTF. For the CDR3, the DNA is TGTGCCAGCACTTCCGGGACAGGGGAGTCCTATGGCTACACCTTC.

The chain joins TRBV6-5 to TRBJ2-1; 7 bases are shared with TRBD2. V dropped 2 bases and J dropped 2; count of bases not matched to a gene: 3. The CDR3 has 15 residues. The germline V gene has CDR1 MNHEY and CDR2 SVGAGI. CDR3 loop: CASSYQAGPYNEQFF. CDR3 nucleotide sequence: TGTGCCAGCAGTTACCAAGCGGGGCCCTACAATGAGCAGTTCTTC.

The rearrangement joins TRBV6-1 to TRBJ2-5; D gene uncertain. Trimming stripped 2 bases from V and 4 bases from J, with 5 bases between. The CDR3 has 12 residues. Germline V CDR1 and CDR2: MNHNS, SASEGT. CDR3 DNA sequence: TGTGCCAGCAGTGAATCAGGAGAGACCCAGTACTTC. Amino acid sequence: CASSESGETQYF.

The chain combines TRBV4-1 with TRBJ2-2; tentative D call: TRBD1 (5 bases). Per the germline V gene, CDR1 is MGHRA and CDR2 is YSYEKL. The length of the CDR3 is 14 residues. The V and J ends lost 4 bases and 1 base respectively, with 7 bases between them. This chain's CDR3 is CASSPGQNTGELFF. CDR3 nucleotides: TGCGCCAGCAGCCCCGGACAGAACACCGGGGAGCTGTTTTTT.

The rearrangement uses TRBV7-2 and TRBJ1-4; 7 bases fit TRBD1. This CDR3 is built from 16 residues. The V gene's germline CDR1 is SGHTA and CDR2 FQGNSA. The V segment lost 1 base and the J segment 0 bases; nucleotides outside the gene matches: 2. The CDR3 sequence: CASSLEGTATNEKLFF. CDR3 in DNA: TGTGCCAGCAGCTTAGAAGGGACAGCAACTAATGAAAAACTGTTTTTT.

The chain combines TRBV6-2 or TRBV6-3 with TRBJ1-6; D gene ambiguous. V was trimmed by 5 bases and J by 6 bases, leaving 17 bases between them. Germline assignment: CDR1 MNHEY and CDR2 SVGEGT. This CDR3 has 16 amino acids. DNA for the CDR3: TGTGCCAGCAGTCTCCTAGTGGCAGGAGGTAATTCACCCCTCCACTTT. Its translation is CASSLLVAGGNSPLHF.

V and J are TRBV5-4 and TRBJ1-2; D gene ambiguous. The germline V and J ends were trimmed by 4 bases and 8 bases, with 18 bases remaining between them. Germline assignment: CDR1 SGHNT and CDR2 YYREEE (reference sequence). This CDR3 region has 14 residues. CDR3 region: CASSPDKGGFGYTF. CDR3 DNA: TGTGCCAGCAGCCCTGACAAGGGAGGATTCGGCTACACCTTC.

The V and J genes are TRBV10-2 and TRBJ2-7; D perhaps matches TRBD2 (5 bases). The CDR3 runs 16 residues. Trimming cost V 6 bases and J 5 bases, with 23 bases left between them. Per germline, CDR1 WSHSY and CDR2 SAAADI. The CDR3: CASSAERWTERDEQYF. CDR3 DNA sequence: TGCGCCAGCAGCGCAGAAAGATGGACGGAGAGGGACGAGCAGTACTTC.

This clone was found once. CDR3 loop: CASSVAASGGLADTQYF. As DNA, the CDR3 is TGTGCCAGCAGCGTGGCAGCGAGCGGGGGGCTGGCCGATACGCAGTATTTT. This chain links TRBV9 with TRBJ2-3; the match to TRBD2 covers 9 bases. The CDR3 length is 17 residues. V trimming: 2 bases; J trimming: 6 bases; junction bases outside the gene matches: 13. Germline V gene sequence: CDR1 SGDLS, CDR2 YYNGEE.

This chain uses TRBV7-3 with TRBJ1-3; no firm D call. Germline V lookup: CDR1 SGHTA, CDR2 FQGTGA. V was pared by 4 bases and J by 0 bases, with 4 bases between. The CDR3 is made up of 13 amino acids. The CDR3 DNA sequence: TGTGCCAGCAGCTCCAGCTCTGGAAACACCATATATTTT. As protein: CASSSSSGNTIYF.

This chain links TRBV10-3 with TRBJ2-5; TRBD1 is a possible D gene (8 bases). Germline V lookup: CDR1 ENHRY, CDR2 SYGVKD. CDR3 size: 15 residues. With 10 bases removed from V and 3 bases from J, the gap between germline ends came to 21 bases. The CDR3 reads CATGGTGRLEETQYF. The CDR3 DNA follows: TGTGCCACCGGGGGGACAGGCCGCTTAGAAGAGACCCAGTACTTC.

The chain has TRBV19 and TRBJ1-5, with a weak D call TRBD1 (5 bases). Trimming pared 8 bases from V and 3 bases from J, leaving 11 bases between. The germline V gene has CDR1 LNHDA and CDR2 SQIVND (reference sequence). The CDR3 runs to 13 residues. CDR3 sequence (DNA): TGTGCCAGTTCTGACAGCTTCAATCAGCCCCAGCATTTT. Its translation is CASSDSFNQPQHF.

The gene calls are TRBV4-1 and TRBJ1-1, with D tentatively TRBD1 (5 bases). The CDR3 extends over 15 amino acids. Germline-derived CDR1 and CDR2 are MGHRA and YSYEKL. The V and J ends lost 1 base and 0 bases respectively, with 9 bases between them. The CDR3, as DNA: TGCGCCAGCAGCCAAGGACAGACCCTGAACACTGAAGCTTTCTTT. This gives the protein CASSQGQTLNTEAFF.

This clone was picked up one time. The J gene is TRBJ1-1, the V gene TRBV27, with 8 bases aligning to TRBD1. The germline CDR1 and CDR2 sequences are MNHEY and SMNVEV (reference sequence). The CDR3 runs to 16 residues. The V segment lost 4 bases and the J segment 1 base; nucleotides outside the gene matches: 8. The CDR3, as DNA: TGTGCCAGCAGTTCCATTAGGGACAGGCGGAACACTGAAGCTTTCTTT. It codes for CASSSIRDRRNTEAFF.

On this clone: At one end, the junction sequence differs from germline, possibly due to a read error. The chain links TRBV4-1 to TRBJ1-2; weak D call: TRBD1 (5 bases). There are 12 residues in the CDR3. CDR1 and CDR2 from the germline V gene are MGHRA and YSYEKL. CDR3 DNA: TGCGCCAGCAGCTCAAGTGGCAGGGTGGTAATGTTT. Translation gives CASSSSGRVVMF.

The V and J genes are TRBV30 and TRBJ1-1; 7 bases are a match to TRBD1. V lost 2 bases to trimming and J lost 6 bases; unmatched junction nucleotides: 6. CDR1 is GTSNPN, CDR2 SVGIG, per germline (reference sequence). CDR3 length equals 13 residues. This CDR3 is CAWSPPGGSEAFF. Here the CDR3 DNA reads TGTGCCTGGAGTCCACCAGGGGGATCTGAAGCTTTCTTT.

The chain uses TRBV5-1 and TRBJ2-7; 7 bases map to TRBD1. Per the germline V gene, CDR1 is SGHRS and CDR2 is YFSETQ. The CDR3 extends over 14 amino acids. Losses at the gene ends were 0 bases for V and 3 bases for J; bases not matched to a gene: 3. The CDR3 DNA is TGCGCCAGCAGCTTGGGGACAGGAGTCTACGAGCAGTACTTC. Protein sequence: CASSLGTGVYEQYF. Using reference TRBV5-1 and TRBJ2-7 for the parts outside the CDR3, the full variable domain is KAGVTQTPRYLIKTRGQQVTLSCSPISGHRSVSWYQQTPGQGLQFLFEYFSETQRNKGNFPGRFSGRQFSNSRSEMNVSTLELGDSALYLCASSLGTGVYEQYFGPGTRLTVT.